These 22 T cell receptor beta chains share one sample of origin, sequenced in a study of breast tumors, draining lymph nodes, adjacent tissues. One entry per CDR3 protein, called by TCRdb with MiXCR from the multiplex PCR reads. The table includes some 85,000 distinct CDR3 sequences, about 27% detected once. Breast cancer patients provided tissue from their axillary draining lymph nodes. Sequencing input: axillary lymph node tissue. These receptors were collected from a female donor with breast cancer. Some clones in this sample may be carry-over from other donors' samples.

As for this clonotype: At one end, the junction sequence differs from germline, possibly due to a read error. The chain joins TRBV7-2 to TRBJ1-3, with TRBD1 matching 8 bases. The length of the CDR3 is 16 residues. Germline V lookup: CDR1 SGHTA, CDR2 FQGNSA. Here the CDR3 reads CASSLLRQGFGSTMYF. The CDR3 nucleotides read TGTGCCAGCAGCTTATTGAGACAGGGGTTTGGAAGCACCATGTATTTT.

The rearrangement joins TRBV5-6 to TRBJ1-1; TRBD1 matches 7 bases. From germline, CDR1 is SGHDT and CDR2 YYEEEE. CDR3 length equals 16 residues. Germline trimming cut 0 bases from V and 3 bases from J; bases unmatched to any gene: 8. In nucleotides, the CDR3 is TGTGCCAGCAGCTTGGAAAAGACAGGGATCCACACTGAAGCTTTCTTT. Its protein product is CASSLEKTGIHTEAFF.

Note on this clonotype: One junction end does not reproduce the germline sequence, and a read error may be involved. The chain recombines TRBV6-2 or TRBV6-3 with TRBJ1-4; D gene uncertain. Germline CDR1 MNHEY, CDR2 SVGEGT. The CDR3 sequence is 15 residues long. For the CDR3, the DNA is TGTGCCAGCAGTTATCCCTCGGCAACTAATGAAAAACTGTTCTTT. Translating gives CASSYPSATNEKLFF.

This clonotype was recorded at least ten times. The chain uses TRBV28 and TRBJ2-7; TRBD2 might be the D (7 bases). This CDR3 spans 17 amino acids. V gave up 1 base and J gave up 5 bases, with 21 bases separating them. Germline V gene data show CDR1 as MDHEN and CDR2 as SYDVKM. In nucleotides, the CDR3 is TGTGCCAGCAGTTTATCTCTCTTAGGGGGGAGGGTCAACGAGCAGTACTTC. It specifies CASSLSLLGGRVNEQYF.

This clonotype appeared many times. The CDR3 nucleotides are TGTGCCAGCCCCCCGGGACAGATTCGGTCACCCCTCCACTTT. Its translation is CASPPGQIRSPLHF. This sequence joins TRBV18 and TRBJ1-6; 7 bases line up with TRBD1. The CDR3 has 14 residues. Germline CDR1 is KGHSH and CDR2 is LQKENI. The V segment lost 8 bases and the J segment 10 bases; nucleotides outside the gene matches: 11.

The chain couples TRBV5-5 to TRBJ2-7, with TRBD1 matching 10 bases. Trimming at V came to 4 bases and at J to 3 bases, leaving 10 bases not matched to a gene. CDR1 and CDR2 (germline): SGHKS, YYEKEE (reference sequence). CDR3 length: 16 amino acids. The CDR3 sequence: CASSVSGTGAGYEQYF. DNA of the CDR3: TGTGCCAGCAGCGTCTCCGGGACAGGGGCCGGCTACGAGCAGTACTTC. The full variable domain, in which reference TRBV5-5 and TRBJ2-7 provide the parts outside the CDR3, is DAGVTQSPTHLIKTRGQQVTLRCSPISGHKSVSWYQQVLGQGPQFIFQYYEKEERGRGNFPDRFSARQFPNYSSELNVNALLLGDSALYLCASSVSGTGAGYEQYFGPGTRLTVT.

This clonotype was seen once. The missing conserved phenylalanine or tryptophan at the end of this CDR3 makes a read error likely. The chain uses TRBV20-1 and TRBJ1-2, with D possibly TRBD1 on 6 matching bases. The V end lost 3 bases, the J end lost 7 bases, and 18 bases lay between the germline ends. CDR1 and CDR2 from the germline V gene are DFQATT and SNEGSKA (reference sequence). CDR3 length equals 14 residues. The CDR3 loop reads CSARAPGASSGYTL. CDR3 coding DNA: TGCAGTGCTAGGGCCCCGGGGGCTTCATCTGGCTACACCCTC.

This clonotype came up many times. This chain uses TRBV6-2 or TRBV6-3 with TRBJ2-7; 11 positions agree with TRBD2. Trimming cost V 0 bases and J 1 base; bases outside gene matches: 2. CDR1 MNHEY and CDR2 SVGEGT come from the germline V gene. The CDR3 runs 16 residues. The CDR3 DNA reads TGTGCCAGCAGTTACTCGGGGACTAGCGGATCCTACGAGCAGTACTTC. This codes for CASSYSGTSGSYEQYF.

Details on this clonotype: The junction does not match germline at one end; this may be a read error. This chain joins TRBV20-1 and TRBJ1-2; weak D call: TRBD1 (6 bases). The CDR3 contains 15 residues. CDR1 DFQATT and CDR2 SNEGSKA come from the germline V gene (reference sequence). The CDR3 sequence is CNARDPMGAQGGYTF. The CDR3, as DNA: TGCAATGCTAGAGATCCTATGGGGGCCCAAGGGGGCTACACCTTC.

This clonotype has only one observation. The V gene is TRBV20-1, the J gene TRBJ2-7; 10 nucleotides align to TRBD2. The CDR3 spans 12 residues. V trimming: 3 bases; J trimming: 7 bases; junction bases outside the gene matches: 3. Germline-derived CDR1 and CDR2 are DFQATT and SNEGSKA (reference sequence). The CDR3 spells CSASLAGVEQYF. The DNA of the CDR3 is TGCAGTGCTAGTCTAGCGGGAGTGGAGCAGTACTTC.

This clonotype was observed many times. The chain has TRBV6-1 and TRBJ2-7; maybe TRBD2 (6 bases). Trimming cost V 8 bases and J 3 bases, with 14 bases left between them. This CDR3 has 13 amino acids. Germline-derived CDR1 and CDR2 are MNHNS and SASEGT. CDR3 bases: TGTGCCAGCCAACCGGGACTCCTCTACGAGCAGTACTTC. It is translated as CASQPGLLYEQYF.

This clonotype occurred many times. V gene TRBV2 combines with J gene TRBJ2-5, with 9 bases fitting TRBD1. Germline values: CDR1 SNHLY, CDR2 FYNNEI. V lost 6 bases, J lost 5 bases, and 10 bases stayed unmatched. The length of the CDR3 is 15 residues. The CDR3 here is CASRSRTGGRETQYF. For the CDR3, the DNA is TGTGCCAGCAGATCCCGAACAGGGGGCAGGGAGACCCAGTACTTC.

This clonotype was counted many times. J is TRBJ1-2 and V is TRBV6-5; D is perhaps TRBD1 (5 bases). There are 14 residues in the CDR3. V lost 6 bases to trimming and J lost 7 bases, with 18 bases between them. CDR1 is MNHEY and CDR2 is SVGAGI in the germline V gene. DNA of the CDR3: TGTGCCAGCAGCCGGGACTCCCGAGGGGTTGGCTACACCTTC. It codes for CASSRDSRGVGYTF.

This clonotype was counted at least ten times. The chain combines TRBV7-2 with TRBJ2-1, with 12 bases matching TRBD2. The V gene end was trimmed by 5 bases and the J gene end by 2 bases; junction bases not matched to a gene: 7. This CDR3 is 17 amino acids long. The germline CDR1 and CDR2 sequences are SGHTA and FQGNSA. CDR3 loop: CASSAHLAGGTYNEQFF. The CDR3 coding sequence is TGTGCCAGCAGCGCCCATCTAGCGGGAGGGACCTACAATGAGCAGTTCTTC.

This clonotype has a count of ten or more. This rearrangement joins TRBV28 to TRBJ2-7, with D maybe TRBD2 (6 bases). The V end was cut by 2 bases, the J end by 0 bases, with 17 bases between. Looked up from germline, CDR1 is MDHEN and CDR2 is SYDVKM. CDR3 length: 17 amino acids. The CDR3 DNA is TGTGCCAGCAGTTTAATATTGGCTAGCGACACCTCCTACGAGCAGTACTTC. Protein: CASSLILASDTSYEQYF.

In this sample, this clonotype turned up many times. A read error is possible here, since a much larger clone lies one base away. V usage is TRBV20-1 and J usage is TRBJ2-5; 9 bases agree with TRBD2. Germline CDR1 and CDR2: DFQATT and SNEGSKA (reference sequence). Trimming took 1 base from V and 7 from J; bases not matched to a gene: 7. This CDR3 comprises 14 residues. CDR3 bases: TGCAGTGCTAGAGGGGGACTAGCATCGGCGACCCAGTACTTC. It translates to CSARGGLASATQYF.

Note on this clonotype: At one of its ends the junction is not consistent with the germline gene, which may arise from a read error. This chain joins TRBV24-1 and TRBJ2-1; the D gene is possibly TRBD1 (5 bases). CDR3 length equals 14 residues. Germline loops: CDR1 KGHDR, CDR2 SFDVKD. The CDR3 reads CAISEEQEWGEQFF. CDR3 coding DNA: TGTGCCATCAGTGAAGAGCAGGAGTGGGGCGAGCAGTTCTTC.

This clonotype showed up many times. The chain carries TRBV20-1 and TRBJ2-7; 9 nucleotides agree with TRBD2. Per the germline V gene, CDR1 is DFQATT and CDR2 is SNEGSKA (reference sequence). Germline trimming cut 1 base from V and 2 bases from J; bases unmatched to any gene: 9. CDR3 length: 16 amino acids. DNA of the CDR3: TGCAGTGCTAGAGTCGCGGGGGGGCGGGGCACCTACGAGCAGTACTTC. Its protein product is CSARVAGGRGTYEQYF.

This clonotype was found many times. The genes are TRBV5-6 and TRBJ2-7; unclear D gene. CDR1 and CDR2 from the germline V gene are SGHDT and YYEEEE. V gave up 0 bases and J gave up 2 bases, with 9 bases separating them. The CDR3 is 14 amino acids. Written as DNA, the CDR3 is TGTGCCAGCAGCTTGGACCGCAACACCTACGAGCAGTACTTC. Protein: CASSLDRNTYEQYF.

The V call is TRBV20-1, the J call TRBJ1-5; TRBD1 aligns across 7 bases. The germline V gene encodes CDR1 DFQATT and CDR2 SNEGSKA (reference sequence). V lost 5 bases, J lost 5 bases, and 3 bases stayed unmatched. The CDR3 sequence is 12 residues long. The CDR3 loop reads CSAAGQHQPQHF. DNA for the CDR3: TGCAGTGCTGCGGGACAGCATCAGCCCCAGCATTTT.

The table lists this clonotype with many counts. The CDR3 region is CASRKAGSANQPQHF. CDR3 nucleotide sequence: TGTGCCAGCAGAAAAGCAGGGAGTGCAAATCAGCCCCAGCATTTT. This chain joins TRBV6-5 and TRBJ1-5; D is perhaps TRBD1 (5 bases). The germline V and J ends were trimmed by 6 bases and 4 bases, with 16 bases remaining between them. Germline V lookup: CDR1 MNHEY, CDR2 SVGAGI. This CDR3 contains 15 residues.

This clonotype was seen repeatedly, ten times or more. V gene TRBV20-1 combines with J gene TRBJ2-3; 9 bases are shared with TRBD2. The CDR3 has 16 amino acids. The germline CDR1 and CDR2 sequences are DFQATT and SNEGSKA (reference sequence). V lost 3 bases to trimming and J lost 2 bases; unmatched junction nucleotides: 9. The CDR3 nucleotides read TGCAGTGCTAGCCCGACTAGCGGATTCGCCACAGATACGCAGTATTTT. This encodes CSASPTSGFATDTQYF.